Shown below are 17 T cell receptor beta chains from a single sample sequenced in a study of control samples from healthy donors and cancer patients. Data came from immunoSEQ multiplex PCR; TCRdb stores just in-frame clones and leaves some out. The table shows about 92,000 clones, with roughly 78% occurring only once. The sample taken for sequencing was blood. The receptors were gathered from a woman aged 55-70 years in good health.

V is TRBV5-1 and J is TRBJ2-5; D unclear. Trimming left V 0 bases short and J 4 bases short, with 4 bases between. CDR3 size: 12 residues. Germline V gives CDR1 SGHRS, CDR2 YFSETQ. The CDR3 DNA follows: TGCGCCAGCAGCTTGGCCAGAGAGACCCAGTACTTC. Its protein is CASSLARETQYF.

This clone is medium-sized (0.01 to 0.1%) by share. The genes are TRBV27 and TRBJ2-5; TRBD1 matches at 8 bases. The CDR3 sequence is 13 residues long. V trimming: 5 bases; J trimming: 5 bases; junction bases outside the gene matches: 4. Germline V gene data show CDR1 as MNHEY and CDR2 as SMNVEV (reference sequence). DNA of the CDR3: TGTGCCAGCAGTGACAGGGGAATGGAGACCCAGTACTTC. It codes for CASSDRGMETQYF.

The chain links TRBV5-1 to TRBJ2-1; D uncertain. Per the germline V gene, CDR1 is SGHRS and CDR2 is YFSETQ. Between the trimmed V and J ends, which lost 4 bases and 4 bases, there was a span of 24 bases. This CDR3 has 18 residues. CDR3: CASSRVGVGSGPYNEQFF. CDR3 DNA sequence: TGCGCCAGCAGCCGGGTCGGAGTCGGGTCAGGACCTTACAATGAGCAGTTCTTC.

The CDR3, as DNA: TGTGCCAGCAGCAAAAGAAAGACAGGGGGTTCAACTAATGAAAAACTGTTTTTT. Protein product: CASSKRKTGGSTNEKLFF. V gene TRBV21-1 combines with J gene TRBJ1-4; the table's D call TRBD1 went unverified against the DNA. TRBV21-1 is a listed pseudogene. This CDR3 is built from 18 residues.

The gene calls are TRBV19 and TRBJ2-1; 8 bases map to TRBD2. V lost 4 bases and J lost 9; bases outside the gene matches: 11. Germline V gives CDR1 LNHDA, CDR2 SQIVND (reference sequence). The CDR3 is 15 residues long. The CDR3 bases are TGTGCCAGTAGTAAAGGCCCAGCGGGAGCTAGTGAGCAGTTCTTC. Its translation: CASSKGPAGASEQFF.

This clone was detected a few times. The J gene is TRBJ2-7, the V gene TRBV19, with D maybe TRBD1 (5 bases). Germline V gives CDR1 LNHDA, CDR2 SQIVND (reference sequence). Trimming took 5 bases from V and 0 from J, leaving 11 bases between them. CDR3 size: 14 residues. The CDR3, as DNA: TGTGCCAGTAGTCTGGTGGACACCTCCTACGAGCAGTACTTC. Amino acid sequence: CASSLVDTSYEQYF.

The chain recombines TRBV7-6 with TRBJ2-5; 12 bases align to TRBD2. Germline CDR1 reads SGHVS; CDR2 reads FNYEAQ. With 1 base clipped from V and 2 bases from J, the junction kept 5 bases outside the gene matches. This CDR3 is built from 17 residues. Here the CDR3 reads CASSLGLAGGSQETQYF. Written as DNA, the CDR3 is TGTGCCAGCAGCTTAGGGCTAGCGGGGGGGAGTCAAGAGACCCAGTACTTC. The full variable domain, rest sourced from reference TRBV7-6 and TRBJ2-5, is GAGVSQSPRYKVTKRGQDVALRCDPISGHVSLYWYRQALGQGPEFLTYFNYEAQQDKSGLPNDRFSAERPEGSISTLTIQRTEQRDSAMYRCASSLGLAGGSQETQYFGPGTRLLVL.

The CDR3 sequence: CASVQGNYGYTF. DNA for the CDR3: TGTGCCAGCGTACAGGGTAACTATGGCTACACCTTC. The chain couples TRBV28 to TRBJ1-2; the D gene is possibly TRBD1 (6 bases). Per the germline V gene, CDR1 is MDHEN and CDR2 is SYDVKM. The CDR3 extends over 12 amino acids. V was shortened by 8 bases and J by 1 base, with 8 bases between the two germline ends.

The chain uses TRBV4-2 and TRBJ2-1, with unresolved D. Trimming removed 3 bases at V and 5 bases at J, with 8 bases between. CDR3 length: 13 residues. CDR1 and CDR2 from the germline V gene are LGHNA and YNFKEQ. The CDR3 DNA is TGTGCCAGCAGCCAGGCCATGAACAATGAGCAGTTCTTC. Its protein is CASSQAMNNEQFF.

This chain joins TRBV7-8 and TRBJ2-7; maybe TRBD1 (5 bases). The germline V gene encodes CDR1 SGHVS and CDR2 FQNEAQ. V lost 0 bases and J lost 6, with 9 bases in between. There are 13 residues in the CDR3. CDR3 sequence: CASSLAQGIEQYF. For the CDR3, the DNA is TGTGCCAGCAGCTTAGCTCAGGGAATCGAGCAGTACTTC. The full variable domain, with the rest looked up from reference TRBV7-8 and TRBJ2-7, is GAGVSQSPRYKVAKRGQDVALRCDPISGHVSLFWYQQALGQGPEFLTYFQNEAQLDKSGLPSDRFFAERPEGSVSTLKIQRTQQEDSAVYLCASSLAQGIEQYFGPGTRLTVT.

This chain joins TRBV25-1 and TRBJ2-2; 9 positions match TRBD2. Trimming cost V 8 bases and J 1 base; bases outside gene matches: 11. The CDR3 has 17 amino acids. Germline V gene lookup returns CDR1 MGHDK and CDR2 SYGVNS. The DNA of the CDR3 is TGTGCCAGCGGTAACGGCCGCGGGGGGGTGAACACCGGGGAGCTGTTTTTT. It translates to CASGNGRGGVNTGELFF. Based on the CDR3 plus reference TRBV25-1 and TRBJ2-2, the full variable domain is EADIYQTPRYLVIGTGKKITLECSQTMGHDKMYWYQQDPGMELHLIHYSYGVNSTEKGDLSSESTVSRIRTEHFPLTLESARPSHTSQYLCASGNGRGGVNTGELFFGEGSRLTVL.

This rearrangement joins TRBV29-1 to TRBJ2-7, with D perhaps TRBD2 (6 bases). Germline-derived CDR1 and CDR2 are SQVTM and ANQGSEA. The CDR3 runs to 13 residues. V lost 3 bases and J 2 bases, leaving 11 bases between the germline ends. This CDR3 is CSVEGDSAYEQYF. CDR3 DNA: TGCAGCGTTGAGGGGGACTCAGCCTACGAGCAGTACTTC.

There are a few counts of this clone. This rearrangement joins TRBV6-2 or TRBV6-3 to TRBJ2-2, with D possibly matching TRBD1 (5 bases). The CDR3 consists of 12 residues. In germline, CDR1 is MNHEY, CDR2 SVGEGT. V was cut by 4 bases and J by 7 bases, with 7 bases left in between. The CDR3: CASSWGSGELFF. CDR3 nucleotide sequence: TGTGCCAGCAGTTGGGGCAGCGGGGAGCTGTTTTTT.

The V call is TRBV6-6, the J call TRBJ2-1; D possibly corresponds to TRBD2 (6 bases). Deletions cut 6 bases from V and 8 bases from J, with 14 bases between. The CDR3 contains 13 residues. CDR1 and CDR2 (germline): MNHNY, SVGAGI (reference sequence). The DNA of the CDR3 is TGTGCCAGCAGGGGGGGTCCCAGCGATGAGCAGTTCTTC. Amino acid sequence: CASRGGPSDEQFF.

V usage is TRBV29-1 and J usage is TRBJ1-2, with D uncertain. V shed 3 bases and J shed 3 bases, with 8 bases lying between them. This CDR3 contains 12 residues. Germline CDR1 SQVTM, CDR2 ANQGSEA. This CDR3 reads CSVEKGYYGYTF. The CDR3 DNA follows: TGCAGCGTTGAGAAAGGGTACTATGGCTACACCTTC.

The J gene is TRBJ1-2, the V gene TRBV9, with D perhaps TRBD1 (6 bases). CDR1 is SGDLS, CDR2 YYNGEE, per germline. Trimming shortened V by 2 bases and J by 0 bases, and 11 bases separated the two germline ends. The CDR3 has 15 amino acids. CDR3 loop: CASSVGTFANYGYTF. CDR3 sequence (DNA): TGTGCCAGCAGCGTTGGGACATTCGCTAACTATGGCTACACCTTC. Full variable domain (remainder filled in from reference TRBV9 and TRBJ1-2): DSGVTQTPKHLITATGQRVTLRCSPRSGDLSVYWYQQSLDQGLQFLIQYYNGEERAKGNILERFSAQQFPDLHSELNLSSLELGDSALYFCASSVGTFANYGYTFGSGTRLTVV.

V usage is TRBV3-1 (or the pseudogene TRBV3-2) and J usage is TRBJ2-1, with D unresolved. CDR3 size: 12 residues. Germline CDR1 and CDR2: LGHDT and YNNKEL (reference sequence). V lost 5 bases to trimming and J lost 2 bases, with 4 bases between them. This chain's CDR3 is CASSSPYNEQFF. In DNA, the CDR3 is TGTGCCAGCAGCTCTCCCTACAATGAGCAGTTCTTC.